The clone carrying this T cell receptor (beta chain) was recorded many times. Its target is unknown. This record comes from a study of spatial heterogeneity in lung cancer. Study-wide points: The appearance of ubiquitous expanded tumor TCRs in blood was greater at resection than follow-up.

Time point of the sample: sample taken at primary tumor resection. No cells were sorted before sequencing. The whole RNA sequenced was extracted from tumor, nontumor lung or frozen PBMC. V was pared by 0 bases and J by 3 bases, with 9 bases of the junction left unmatched. Germline V CDR1 and CDR2: MNHNY, SVGAGI (reference sequence). CDR3 length equals 18 residues. TCRdb re-called the 5' RACE reads with MiXCR, one entry per CDR3 protein. The data show some 21,000 distinct CDR3 sequences, roughly 3% seen once. The TCR originated in a female donor with early-stage non-small cell lung cancer. This chain uses TRBV6-6 with TRBJ2-5; TRBD2 aligns across 11 bases. The sequencing used PBMCs, collected at surgery. CDR3 DNA sequence: TGTGCCAGCAGTTACTCGATGGTTAGCGGGAGGGTAAAAGAGACCCAGTACTTC. Amino acid sequence: CASSYSMVSGRVKETQYF.